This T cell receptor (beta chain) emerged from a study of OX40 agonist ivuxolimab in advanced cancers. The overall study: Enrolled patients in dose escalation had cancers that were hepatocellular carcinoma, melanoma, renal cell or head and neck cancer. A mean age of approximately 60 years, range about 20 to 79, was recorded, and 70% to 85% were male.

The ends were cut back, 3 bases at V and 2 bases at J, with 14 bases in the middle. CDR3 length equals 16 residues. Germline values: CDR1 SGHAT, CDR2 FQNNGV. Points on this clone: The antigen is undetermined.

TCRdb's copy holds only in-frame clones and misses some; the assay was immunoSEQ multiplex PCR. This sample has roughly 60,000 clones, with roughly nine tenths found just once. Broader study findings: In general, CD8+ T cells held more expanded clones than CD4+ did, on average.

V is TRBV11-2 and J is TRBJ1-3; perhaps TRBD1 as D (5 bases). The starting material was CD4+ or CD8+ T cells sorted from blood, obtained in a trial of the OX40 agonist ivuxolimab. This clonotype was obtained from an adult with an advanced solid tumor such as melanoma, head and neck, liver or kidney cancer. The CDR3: CASSLSGKKTGNTIYF. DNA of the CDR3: TGTGCCAGCAGCTTGTCAGGGAAGAAAACTGGAAACACCATATATTTT.